A selection of T cell receptor beta chains follows, all from one sample in a study of CD8 T cells in ankylosing spondylitis. TCRdb re-called the 5' RACE reads through MiXCR, storing one row per CDR3 protein. Seen here are about 130,000 distinct CDR3 sequences, around 9% observed once, and the top ten hold 3.3%. Material: blood, either unsorted or a sorted T cell fraction (not recorded which). The receptors originated from a male donor with ankylosing spondylitis or in good health (not recorded which). Each CDR3 is given with its conserved first and last residue. The D gene is left open where the match is weak. Size tells how often a clone was seen (once, few, many) or the class of an expanded clone, and some rows leave it out.

TGTGCCAGCAGCGAACGTTCGGCCGGACGGCGAATCTACAATGAGCAGTTCTTC	CASSERSAGRRIYNEQFF	TRBV6-1	many	TRBJ2-1	-
TGCAGTGCTACCCCTGGGACTAGCGGCTTCTCCTACAATGAGCAGTTCTTC	CSATPGTSGFSYNEQFF	TRBV20-1	few	TRBJ2-1	TRBD2
TGTGCCAGCAGTAGACTAGCGGGAGCTTCCTACGAGCAGTACTTC	CASSRLAGASYEQYF	TRBV12-3/TRBV12-4	many	TRBJ2-7	TRBD2
TGTGCCCGAATACACGGCTACGAGCAGTACTTC	CARIHGYEQYF	TRBV21-1	-	TRBJ2-7	-
TGCAGTGCTAGAGATTTTCCTAGCGGGCCTAATGAGCAGTTCTTC	CSARDFPSGPNEQFF	TRBV20-1	-	TRBJ2-1	TRBD2
TGTGCCAGCAAGATGTCAGGGGACTATGGCTACACCTTC	CASKMSGDYGYTF	TRBV12-3/TRBV12-4	many	TRBJ1-2	-
TGCAGTGCTAGAGTAGTGGGAGTAAATACGCAGTATTTT	CSARVVGVNTQYF	TRBV20-1	-	TRBJ2-3	-
TGTGCCAGCAGCCTTGGGACTAGCGGGATCTATGAGCAGTTCTTC	CASSLGTSGIYEQFF	TRBV7-2	many	TRBJ2-1	TRBD2
TGTGCCAGCAGACAACGTGGTCCGAACAATGAGCAGTTCTTC	CASRQRGPNNEQFF	TRBV6-2/TRBV6-3	few	TRBJ2-1	-
TGTGCCAGTAGTATTCCGGGACGCCGAGAGACCCAGTACTTC	CASSIPGRRETQYF	TRBV19	many	TRBJ2-5	-
TGCGCCAGCAGCTTGATACAGGGGTACGAGCAGTACTTC	CASSLIQGYEQYF	TRBV5-1	few	TRBJ2-7	TRBD1
TGTGCCAGCAGCTTGTCCCCGGGGGAACCCTACGAGCAGTACTTC	CASSLSPGEPYEQYF	TRBV5-5	many	TRBJ2-7	-
TGTGCCAGCAGCTCGGGGACAGGGGCGATGGGCACAGATACGCAGTATTTT	CASSSGTGAMGTDTQYF	TRBV7-9	many	TRBJ2-3	TRBD1
TGCGCCAGCAGCTCCGGACAGGGGGCCGTGAGCTACACCTTC	CASSSGQGAVSYTF	TRBV5-1	-	TRBJ1-2	TRBD1
TGTGCCAGCAGCCGCGGACTGGGGGCCACTGAAGCTTTCTTT	CASSRGLGATEAFF	TRBV3-1	many	TRBJ1-1	-
TGCAGCGTAGGACTAGCGGGAGAGAGCACAGATACGCAGTATTTT	CSVGLAGESTDTQYF	TRBV29-1	many	TRBJ2-3	TRBD2
TGTGCCAGCAGAACGGGATCCACTGTTTATGGCTACACCTTC	CASRTGSTVYGYTF	TRBV6-1	many	TRBJ1-2	-
TGCGCCAGCAGCTTGACGGGAGCTCAGAACATTCAGTACTTC	CASSLTGAQNIQYF	TRBV5-1	many	TRBJ2-4	-
TGCAGCGTTGAAGATCGGGGACTGTACAATGAGCAGTTCTTC	CSVEDRGLYNEQFF	TRBV29-1	many	TRBJ2-1	-
TGCAGCGTCGCACCCCGGGGTATACGCACAGATACGCAGTATTTT	CSVAPRGIRTDTQYF	TRBV29-1	many	TRBJ2-3	-
TGCAGTGCCAGGTCGACAGGGGAAGCCAAAAACATTCAGTACTTC	CSARSTGEAKNIQYF	TRBV20-1	many	TRBJ2-4	TRBD1
TGCAGCGTTGTGGGGGGGGGCGAGGGTAAAGCTTTCTTT	CSVVGGGEGKAFF	TRBV29-1	few	TRBJ1-1	-
TGCAGTGCTAGAAGTGGGGAGGGAAACTACGAGCAGTACTTC	CSARSGEGNYEQYF	TRBV20-1	few	TRBJ2-7	TRBD2
TGCAGTGCTAGAGTCTCTAGAAGGGGCCGCATTTCGAACACTGAAGCTTTCTTT	CSARVSRRGRISNTEAFF	TRBV20-1	-	TRBJ1-1	-
TGTGCCAGCAGGACCGTGCTGCCCAAAAACATTCAGTACTTC	CASRTVLPKNIQYF	TRBV28	few	TRBJ2-4	-
TGTGCCAGTAGTATAGAGGGCAGGTTGGCCTACAATGAGCAGTTCTTC	CASSIEGRLAYNEQFF	TRBV19	-	TRBJ2-1	-
TGCAGTGCCGGCCGGAGCCCTCTGGCCTACGAGCAGTACTTC	CSAGRSPLAYEQYF	TRBV20-1	-	TRBJ2-7	-